Below are 20 T cell receptor beta chains sequenced from a single sample in a study of T cells in Graves' hyperthyroidism and ophthalmopathy. The CDR3 regions of TCR beta were amplified from RNA transcripts. With the HTBI primer set, the TCR CDR3 went through a first round of RT-PCR. TCRdb re-called the multiplex PCR reads through MiXCR, storing one row per CDR3 protein. The repertoire holds roughly 580,000 distinct CDR3 sequences, with around 45% as singletons. The sequenced material came from peripheral blood or thyroid tissue (not recorded which). The receptors originated from a woman between 18 and 29 years old with Graves' hyperthyroidism.

In regard to this clonotype: A much larger clone lies a single base off, so this may be a read error. The chain employs TRBV7-9 and TRBJ1-1; 10 bases are shared with TRBD1. Germline V lookup: CDR1 SEHNR, CDR2 FQNEAQ (reference sequence). The CDR3 contains 13 residues. The chain's CDR3 is CASSSGQGSEASF. In DNA form, the CDR3 reads TGTGCCAGCAGTTCGGGACAGGGGAGTGAAGCTTCCTTT.

The V call is TRBV5-1, the J call TRBJ2-7; TRBD1 matches 7 bases. Germline-derived CDR1 and CDR2 are SGHRS and YFSETQ. Trimming took 2 bases from V and 5 from J; bases not matched to a gene: 4. The CDR3 runs 13 residues. The CDR3 DNA reads TGCGCCAGCAGCTTTAGCCAGGGGGACGAGCAGTACTTC. It is translated as CASSFSQGDEQYF.

Comments on this clonotype: Germline is not matched at one junction end, which may reflect a read error. The rearrangement joins TRBV7-3 to TRBJ2-7; TRBD1 aligns across 9 bases. This CDR3 is 16 amino acids long. CDR1 is SGHTA, CDR2 FQGTGA, per germline. CDR3 bases: TGTGCCAGCAGCTTAAGTTCTGGGACAGGGACCTACGAGCAGCACTTC. This gives the protein CASSLSSGTGTYEQHF.

The chain couples TRBV5-1 to TRBJ1-2, with D maybe TRBD1 (5 bases). This CDR3 region has 14 residues. Deletions cut 1 base from V and 5 bases from J, with 12 bases between. Germline CDR1 SGHRS, CDR2 YFSETQ. The CDR3 is CASSLLGGPYGYTF. CDR3 coding DNA: TGCGCCAGCAGCTTGTTGGGGGGTCCTTATGGCTACACCTTC.

This clonotype was detected many times. The V gene is TRBV2, the J gene TRBJ2-6; D gene unclear. The V gene lost 6 bases and the J gene lost 0 bases, with 9 bases spanning the gap. Germline CDR1 SNHLY, CDR2 FYNNEI. This CDR3 has 15 amino acids. The CDR3 nucleotides are TGTGCCAGCAGCCCTCAGTCCTCTGGGGCCAACGTCCTGACTTTC. Amino acid sequence: CASSPQSSGANVLTF.

In its sample, this clonotype was seen a few times. CDR3 amino acids: CATSDSAGGPEDTGELFF. The CDR3 nucleotides are TGTGCCACCAGTGATTCAGCGGGAGGGCCGGAAGACACCGGGGAGCTGTTTTTT. The rearrangement links TRBV24-1 to TRBJ2-2; TRBD2 aligns across 10 bases. The length of the CDR3 is 18 residues. V was clipped by 2 bases and J by 3 bases; unmatched bases: 8. Per the germline V gene, CDR1 is KGHDR and CDR2 is SFDVKD.

This clonotype occurred once. This chain uses TRBV29-1 with TRBJ1-2, with 11 bases matching TRBD1. Trimming at V came to 8 bases and at J to 3 bases, leaving 2 bases not matched to a gene. In germline, CDR1 is SQVTM, CDR2 ANQGSEA. The CDR3 spans 12 residues. CDR3 coding DNA: TGCAGCTGGACAGGGGGCGACTATGGCTACACCTTC. It specifies CSWTGGDYGYTF.

This clonotype appeared a few times. This chain joins TRBV2 and TRBJ1-1; tentatively, D is TRBD1 (5 bases). V was shortened by 10 bases and J by 3 bases, with 9 bases between the two germline ends. CDR3 size: 11 residues. Per germline, CDR1 SNHLY and CDR2 FYNNEI. The CDR3 loop reads CATRDYTEAFF. DNA of the CDR3: TGTGCCACCCGGGACTACACTGAAGCTTTCTTT.

Concerning this clonotype: This clone may be a read error of a much larger clone one base away. The CDR3: CASSLATGLQHGHTF. The CDR3 DNA reads as TGTGCCAGCAGCTTAGCCACGGGACTGCAGCATGGCCACACCTTC. The chain joins TRBV7-9 to TRBJ1-2, with D perhaps TRBD1 (5 bases). Germline lookup yields CDR1 SEHNR and CDR2 FQNEAQ (reference sequence). CDR3 length: 15 amino acids.

J is TRBJ1-2 and V is TRBV7-2; D might be TRBD1 (5 bases). This CDR3 is built from 13 residues. Germline V gives CDR1 SGHTA, CDR2 FQGNSA. V lost 5 bases and J 8 bases, leaving 15 bases between the germline ends. The CDR3 protein is CASSPAWDGGYTF. CDR3 sequence (DNA): TGTGCCAGCAGCCCCGCTTGGGACGGGGGCTACACCTTC.

The chain uses TRBV9 and TRBJ2-7, with TRBD1 identical over 10 bases. The length of the CDR3 is 15 residues. The germline V gene has CDR1 SGDLS and CDR2 YYNGEE. After removal of 2 bases from V and 4 bases from J, the junction contained 6 bases not matched to a gene. In DNA form, the CDR3 reads TGTGCCAGCAGCGTCGCGACAGGGGGCTGGTACGAGCAGTACTTC. It encodes CASSVATGGWYEQYF.

At least ten counts were recorded for this clonotype. The genes are TRBV7-6 and TRBJ1-5, with D possibly matching TRBD1 (5 bases). The V end lost 6 bases, the J end lost 9 bases, and 15 bases lay between the germline ends. CDR1 and CDR2 (germline): SGHVS, FNYEAQ. CDR3 size: 13 residues. The CDR3 is CASSRGIDAPQHF. As DNA, the CDR3 is TGTGCCAGCAGTAGGGGAATTGATGCGCCCCAGCATTTT.

This clonotype has a handful of counts. This chain uses TRBV7-9 with TRBJ2-7; TRBD2 aligns across 9 bases. V was pared by 5 bases and J by 6 bases, with 8 bases of the junction left unmatched. From germline, CDR1 is SEHNR and CDR2 FQNEAQ (reference sequence). The CDR3 covers 14 residues. CDR3 coding DNA: TGTGCCAGCAGCCCCGGTAGCGGGAGCATCGAGCAGTACTTC. Protein sequence: CASSPGSGSIEQYF.

A remark on this clonotype: The junction and the germline gene differ at one end; a read error may be behind it. The rearrangement joins TRBV10-3 to TRBJ2-5, with D perhaps matching TRBD2 (6 bases). This CDR3 has 15 amino acids. Germline V gene lookup returns CDR1 ENHRY and CDR2 SYGVKD. The CDR3 nucleotides are TGTGCCAGCAGTTACCACCGGCGGGGAAGGGAGACCCAGTACTTC. Encoded protein: CASSYHRRGRETQYF.

The sample holds a few counts of this clonotype. This chain uses TRBV12-3 or TRBV12-4 with TRBJ1-4, with D perhaps TRBD1 (5 bases). This CDR3 spans 15 amino acids. Trimming stripped 2 bases from V and 8 bases from J, with 15 bases between. CDR3 sequence reads: CASSLSQGGEEKLFF. In DNA, the CDR3 is TGTGCCAGCAGTTTAAGTCAGGGAGGGGAGGAAAAACTGTTTTTT.

Many counts were recorded for this clonotype. The rearrangement uses TRBV24-1 and TRBJ1-5; 7 bases are a match to TRBD1. The length of the CDR3 is 14 residues. CDR1 and CDR2 (germline): KGHDR, SFDVKD. Trimming removed 4 bases from V and 6 bases from J; junction bases left unmatched: 5. CDR3 amino acids: CATSDSTGSQPQHF. The CDR3, as DNA: TGTGCCACCAGTGACTCGACAGGGTCTCAGCCCCAGCATTTT.

The chain combines TRBV24-1 with TRBJ1-4; 9 nucleotides match TRBD1. Germline V gene sequence: CDR1 KGHDR, CDR2 SFDVKD. The trim removed 5 bases at V and 7 bases at J, leaving 7 bases unmatched. CDR3 length: 15 residues. The CDR3 DNA is TGTGCCACCAGTGTGACAGGACAGGGGAGTGAAAAACTGTTTTTT. Translated, it gives CATSVTGQGSEKLFF.

Of note for this clonotype: This may come from a read error, since a much larger clone is one base off. The chain combines TRBV2 with TRBJ1-5; D call uncertain. Germline V gene data show CDR1 as SNHLY and CDR2 as FYNNEI. Trimming took 0 bases from V and 7 from J, leaving 13 bases between them. The CDR3 runs 15 residues. This CDR3 reads CASSEARPGGQPQHF. CDR3 nucleotides: TGTGCCAGCAGTGAAGCGCGGCCAGGTGGGCAGCCCCAGCATTTT.

In its sample, this clonotype was seen many times. One end of the junction fails to match germline, which may point to a read error. The chain couples TRBV10-2 to TRBJ2-7; the D gene is possibly TRBD1 (6 bases). CDR1 and CDR2 (germline): WSHSY, SAAADI. The CDR3 runs to 12 residues. The CDR3 loop is CASGRGSYEQYF. CDR3 coding DNA: TGTGCCAGCGGCAGGGGAAGCTACGAGCAGTACTTC.

This clonotype was counted a few times. The chain has TRBV2 and TRBJ2-7; 10 bases fit TRBD2. The CDR3 runs 16 residues. Germline loops: CDR1 SNHLY, CDR2 FYNNEI. J lost 3 bases, V lost 6 bases, and 11 bases had no gene match. CDR3 DNA sequence: TGTGCCAGCAGCTCCTTACTAGCGGGGTCCCTCTACGAGCAGTACTTC. Translating gives CASSSLLAGSLYEQYF.